This T cell receptor (beta chain) came from a study of regulatory T cells in long-lasting Graves disease. As for the study in general: Graves' disease counted as persistent after over 5 years of antithyroid drugs with positive TSH receptor antibodies. Points from the study as a whole: Comparison showed that persistent patients shared more public clonotypes (roughly 2,500) than new patients (roughly 970). TCR diversity in persistent Graves' patients was below that of newly diagnosed ones.

The CDR3 loop spans 13 amino acids. Germline CDR1 is SGHRS and CDR2 is YFSETQ. As concerns this clonotype: Its antigen is not known. A junction boundary mismatches the germline segment, possibly from a read error.

For TCR beta, libraries came from iRepertoire HTBI primers and Arm-PCR of CDR3 regions. TCRdb analysed the multiplex PCR reads with MiXCR anew, one entry per CDR3 protein. Among around 400,000 distinct CDR3 sequences listed, around 20% were seen once. Time point of the sample: persistent/refractory GD, antithyroid drugs over 5 years with positive TRAb. Extracted RNA from PBMCs served as the source of the TCR library. EDTA tubes were used for drawing 8 to 9 milliliters of peripheral blood. The rearrangement uses TRBV5-1 and TRBJ2-7; perhaps TRBD2 as D (5 bases). The sequence was obtained from a female donor with Graves disease. Material: peripheral blood mononuclear cells (PBMCs), obtained when the disease was refractory, from a patient treated with antithyroid drugs. The CDR3, as DNA: TGCGCCGGCAGCAACGGGTACAGCCAAGAGGGGTACTTC. This codes for CAGSNGYSQEGYF. The full variable domain, completed using reference TRBV5-1 and TRBJ2-7, is KAGVTQTPRYLIKTRGQQVTLSCSPISGHRSVSWYQQTPGQGLQFLFEYFSETQRNKGNFPGRFSGRQFSNSRSEMNVSTLELGDSALYLCAGSNGYSQEGYFGPGTRLTVT.